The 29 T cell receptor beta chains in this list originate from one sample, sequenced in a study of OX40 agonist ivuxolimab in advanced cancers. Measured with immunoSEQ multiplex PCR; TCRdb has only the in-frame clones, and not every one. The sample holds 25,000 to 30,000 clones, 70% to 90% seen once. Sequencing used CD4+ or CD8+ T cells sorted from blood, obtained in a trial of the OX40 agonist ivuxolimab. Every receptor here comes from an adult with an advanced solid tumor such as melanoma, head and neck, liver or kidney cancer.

CDR3 sequence: CASSLPPDRGEETQYF. The CDR3, as DNA: TGTGCCAGCAGCTTACCCCCCGACAGGGGGGAAGAGACCCAGTACTTC. The gene calls are TRBV7-9 and TRBJ2-5; the match to TRBD1 covers 9 bases. Germline V gene lookup returns CDR1 SEHNR and CDR2 FQNEAQ (reference sequence). This CDR3 contains 16 residues. Losses at the gene ends were 2 bases for V and 3 bases for J; bases not matched to a gene: 7. The variable domain in full, completed from reference TRBV7-9 and TRBJ2-5, reads DTGVSQNPRHKITKRGQNVTFRCDPISEHNRLYWYRQTLGQGPEFLTYFQNEAQLEKSRLLSDRFSAERPKGSFSTLEIQRTEQGDSAMYLCASSLPPDRGEETQYFGPGTRLLVL.

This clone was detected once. The CDR3 region is CASSYWAAERETQYF. For the CDR3, the DNA is TGTGCCAGCAGTTACTGGGCAGCCGAGAGGGAGACCCAGTACTTC. The chain has TRBV6-5 and TRBJ2-5; D unclear. Germline V CDR1 and CDR2: MNHEY, SVGAGI. Trimming stripped 1 base from V and 5 bases from J, with 14 bases between. The CDR3 extends over 15 amino acids.

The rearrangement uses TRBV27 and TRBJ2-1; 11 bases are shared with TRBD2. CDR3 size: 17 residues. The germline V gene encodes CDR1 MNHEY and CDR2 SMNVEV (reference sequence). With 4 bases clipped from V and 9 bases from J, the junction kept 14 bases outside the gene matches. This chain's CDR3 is CASSSLAGALAFLEQFF. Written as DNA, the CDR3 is TGTGCCAGCAGTTCACTAGCGGGAGCCCTGGCCTTCCTTGAGCAGTTCTTC.

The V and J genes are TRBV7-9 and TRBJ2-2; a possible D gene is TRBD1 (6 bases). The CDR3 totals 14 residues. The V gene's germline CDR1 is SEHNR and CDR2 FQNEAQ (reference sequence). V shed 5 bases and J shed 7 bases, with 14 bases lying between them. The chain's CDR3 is CASSMDSVGGELFF. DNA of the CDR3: TGTGCCAGCAGCATGGACAGCGTCGGCGGGGAGCTGTTTTTT.

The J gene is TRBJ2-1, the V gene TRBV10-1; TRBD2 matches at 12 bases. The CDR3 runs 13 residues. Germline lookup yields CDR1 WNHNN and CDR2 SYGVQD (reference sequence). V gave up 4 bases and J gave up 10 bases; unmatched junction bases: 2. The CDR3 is CASSVLAGGEQFF. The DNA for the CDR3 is TGCGCCAGCAGTGTCCTAGCGGGAGGGGAGCAGTTCTTC.

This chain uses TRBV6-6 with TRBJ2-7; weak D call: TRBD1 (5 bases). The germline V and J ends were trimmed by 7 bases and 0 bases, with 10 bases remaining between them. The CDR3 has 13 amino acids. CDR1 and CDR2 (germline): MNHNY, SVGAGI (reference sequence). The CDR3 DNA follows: TGTGCCAGCATGACAGAGAACTCCTACGAGCAGTACTTC. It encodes CASMTENSYEQYF.

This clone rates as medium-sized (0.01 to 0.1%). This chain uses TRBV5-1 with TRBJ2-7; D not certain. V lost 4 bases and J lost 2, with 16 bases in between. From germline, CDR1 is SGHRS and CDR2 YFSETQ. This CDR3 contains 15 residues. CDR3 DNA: TGCGCCAGCAGCCCCGAGCTGGGGTCCACCTACGAGCAGTACTTC. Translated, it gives CASSPELGSTYEQYF.

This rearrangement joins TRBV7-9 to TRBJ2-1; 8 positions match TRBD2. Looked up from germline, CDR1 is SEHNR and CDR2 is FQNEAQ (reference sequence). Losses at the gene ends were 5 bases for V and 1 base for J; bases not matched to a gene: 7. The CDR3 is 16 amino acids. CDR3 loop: CASSPTGGRSYNEQFF. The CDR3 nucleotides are TGTGCCAGCAGCCCAACTGGCGGGAGGTCCTACAATGAGCAGTTCTTC.

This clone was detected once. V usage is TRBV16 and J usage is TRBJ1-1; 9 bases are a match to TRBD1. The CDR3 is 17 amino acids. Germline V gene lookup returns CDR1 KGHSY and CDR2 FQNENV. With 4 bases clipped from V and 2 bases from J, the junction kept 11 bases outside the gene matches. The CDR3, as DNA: TGTGCCAGCAGCCGAGAGGGACAGGGACTTTTTAACACTGAAGCTTTCTTT. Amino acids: CASSREGQGLFNTEAFF.

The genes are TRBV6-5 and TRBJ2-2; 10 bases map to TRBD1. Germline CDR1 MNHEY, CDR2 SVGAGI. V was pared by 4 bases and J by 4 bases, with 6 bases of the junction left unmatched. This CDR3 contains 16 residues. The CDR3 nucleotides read TGTGCCAGCAGTTTGGGGACAGGGGTCGGCACCGGGGAGCTGTTTTTT. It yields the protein CASSLGTGVGTGELFF.

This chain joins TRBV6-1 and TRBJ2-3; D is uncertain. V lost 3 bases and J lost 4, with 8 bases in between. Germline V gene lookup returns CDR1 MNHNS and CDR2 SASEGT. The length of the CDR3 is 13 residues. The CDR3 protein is CASSEGGPDTQYF. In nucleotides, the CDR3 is TGTGCCAGCAGTGAGGGTGGGCCAGATACGCAGTATTTT.

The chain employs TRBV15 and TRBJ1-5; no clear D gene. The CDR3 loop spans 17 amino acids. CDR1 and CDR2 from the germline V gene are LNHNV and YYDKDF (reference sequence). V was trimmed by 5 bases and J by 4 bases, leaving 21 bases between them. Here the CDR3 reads CATSSSYLEIGNQPQHF. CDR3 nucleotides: TGTGCCACCAGCTCTTCTTATTTGGAGATAGGGAATCAGCCCCAGCATTTT. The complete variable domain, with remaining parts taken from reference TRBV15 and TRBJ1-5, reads DAMVIQNPRYQVTQFGKPVTLSCSQTLNHNVMYWYQQKSSQAPKLLFHYYDKDFNNEADTPDNFQSRRPNTSFCFLDIRSPGLGDTAMYLCATSSSYLEIGNQPQHFGDGTRLSIL.

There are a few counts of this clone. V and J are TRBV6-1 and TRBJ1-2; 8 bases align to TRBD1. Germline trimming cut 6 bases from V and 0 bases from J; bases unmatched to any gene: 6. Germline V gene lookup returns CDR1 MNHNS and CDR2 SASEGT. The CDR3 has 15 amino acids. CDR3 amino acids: CASRRGQGPNYGYTF. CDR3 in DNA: TGTGCCAGCAGAAGAGGACAGGGCCCTAACTATGGCTACACCTTC.

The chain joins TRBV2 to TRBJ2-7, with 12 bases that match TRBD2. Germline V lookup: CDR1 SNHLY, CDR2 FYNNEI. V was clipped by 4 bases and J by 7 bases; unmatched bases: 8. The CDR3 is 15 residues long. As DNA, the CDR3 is TGTGCCAGCAGTGGTACTAGCGGGGGGTACGTGGAGCAGTACTTC. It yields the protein CASSGTSGGYVEQYF.

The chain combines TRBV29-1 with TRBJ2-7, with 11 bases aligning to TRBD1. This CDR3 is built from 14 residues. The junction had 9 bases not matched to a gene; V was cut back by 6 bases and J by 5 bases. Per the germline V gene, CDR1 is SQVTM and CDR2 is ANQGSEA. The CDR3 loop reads CSVEDRGRNDEQYF. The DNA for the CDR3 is TGCAGCGTAGAGGACAGGGGGCGAAATGACGAGCAGTACTTC.

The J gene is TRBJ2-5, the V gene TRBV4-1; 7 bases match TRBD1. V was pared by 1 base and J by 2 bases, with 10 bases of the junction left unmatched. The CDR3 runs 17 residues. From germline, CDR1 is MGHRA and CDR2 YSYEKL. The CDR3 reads CASSQGGSGTAQETQYF. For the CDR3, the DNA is TGCGCCAGCAGCCAAGGAGGATCCGGGACAGCACAAGAGACCCAGTACTTC.

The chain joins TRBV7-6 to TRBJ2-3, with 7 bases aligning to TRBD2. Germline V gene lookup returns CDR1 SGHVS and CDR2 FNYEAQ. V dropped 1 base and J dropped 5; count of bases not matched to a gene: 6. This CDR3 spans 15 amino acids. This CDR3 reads CASSLEAGLGDTQYF. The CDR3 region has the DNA TGTGCCAGCAGCTTAGAAGCGGGATTGGGAGATACGCAGTATTTT.

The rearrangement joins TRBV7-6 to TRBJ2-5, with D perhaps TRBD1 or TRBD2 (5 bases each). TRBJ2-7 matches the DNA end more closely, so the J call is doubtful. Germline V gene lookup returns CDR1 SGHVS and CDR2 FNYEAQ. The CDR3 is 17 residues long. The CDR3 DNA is TGTGCCAGCAGCTTAGCCGTGGGGGACCAACCCTCCTACGAGCAGTACTTC. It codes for CASSLAVGDQPSYEQYF.

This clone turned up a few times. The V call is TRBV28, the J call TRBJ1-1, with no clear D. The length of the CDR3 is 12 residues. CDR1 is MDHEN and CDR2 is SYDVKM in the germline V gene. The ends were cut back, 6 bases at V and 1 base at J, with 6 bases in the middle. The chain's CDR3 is CASSPENTEAFF. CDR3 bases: TGTGCCAGCAGCCCGGAGAACACTGAAGCTTTCTTT. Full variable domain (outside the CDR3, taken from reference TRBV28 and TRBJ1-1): DVKVTQSSRYLVKRTGEKVFLECVQDMDHENMFWYRQDPGLGLRLIYFSYDVKMKEKGDIPEGYSVSREKKERFSLILESASTNQTSMYLCASSPENTEAFFGQGTRLTVV.

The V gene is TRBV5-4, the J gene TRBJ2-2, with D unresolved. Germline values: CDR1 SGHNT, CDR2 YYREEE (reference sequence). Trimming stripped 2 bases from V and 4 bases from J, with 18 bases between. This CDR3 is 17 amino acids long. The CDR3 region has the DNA TGTGCCAGCAGCTTCTTTCCCTTCGGTCCGGCCACCGGGGAGCTGTTTTTT. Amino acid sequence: CASSFFPFGPATGELFF.

The CDR3, as DNA: TGCGCCAGCAGCCAAGCCGGGAACACTGAAGCTTTCTTT. This translates into CASSQAGNTEAFF. This chain uses TRBV4-3 with TRBJ1-1, with D unresolved. CDR1 is LGHNA, CDR2 YSLEER, per germline. V shed 1 base and J shed 1 base, with 4 bases lying between them. This CDR3 is built from 13 residues.

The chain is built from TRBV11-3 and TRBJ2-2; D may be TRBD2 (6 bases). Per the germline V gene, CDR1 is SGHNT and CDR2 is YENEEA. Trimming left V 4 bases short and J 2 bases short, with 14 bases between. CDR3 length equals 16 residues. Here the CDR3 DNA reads TGTGCCAGCAGCTCCCTCCGGACTACCAACACCGGGGAGCTGTTTTTT. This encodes CASSSLRTTNTGELFF.

The DNA for the CDR3 is TGCGCCAGCAGCCAAGCCGACACCCCCACAGATACGCAGTATTTT. Amino acid sequence: CASSQADTPTDTQYF. V is TRBV4-1 and J is TRBJ2-3; D is unclear. Germline V gene lookup returns CDR1 MGHRA and CDR2 YSYEKL. The CDR3 is made up of 15 amino acids. Trimming shortened V by 1 base and J by 2 bases, and 10 bases separated the two germline ends.

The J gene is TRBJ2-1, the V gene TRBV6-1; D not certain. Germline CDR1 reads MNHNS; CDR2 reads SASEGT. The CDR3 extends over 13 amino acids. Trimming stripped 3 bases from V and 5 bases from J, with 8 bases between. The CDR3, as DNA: TGTGCCAGCAGTGACGAGGCTCACAATGAGCAGTTCTTC. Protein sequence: CASSDEAHNEQFF.

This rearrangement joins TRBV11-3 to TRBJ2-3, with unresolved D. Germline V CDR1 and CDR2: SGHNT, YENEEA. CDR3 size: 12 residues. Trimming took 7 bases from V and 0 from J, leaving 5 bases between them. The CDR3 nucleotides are TGTGCCAGCACCGCTAGCACAGATACGCAGTATTTT. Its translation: CASTASTDTQYF.

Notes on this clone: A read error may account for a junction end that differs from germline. The CDR3 region has the DNA TGTGCCAGTAGTAGTAGGACAGCTCAGTTT. Amino acid sequence: CASSSRTAQF. The chain carries TRBV19 and TRBJ1-1; TRBD1 might be the D (6 bases). The CDR3 has 10 residues. The germline CDR1 and CDR2 sequences are LNHDA and SQIVND (reference sequence). Looking up the rest from reference TRBV19 and TRBJ1-1 gives the full variable domain: DGGITQSPKYLFRKEGQNVTLSCEQNLNHDAMYWYRQDPGQGLRLIYYSQIVNDFQKGDIAEGYSVSREKKESFPLTVTSAQKNPTAFYLCASSSRTAQFGQGTRLTVV.

CDR3: CASSPSVTSGRRDEQYF. As DNA, the CDR3 is TGTGCCAGTAGTCCATCGGTAACTAGCGGGAGGAGGGACGAGCAGTACTTC. This chain joins TRBV19 and TRBJ2-7; TRBD2 matches 12 bases. Trimming took 5 bases from V and 5 from J; bases not matched to a gene: 13. CDR1 is LNHDA and CDR2 is SQIVND in the germline V gene (reference sequence). The CDR3 is 17 amino acids.

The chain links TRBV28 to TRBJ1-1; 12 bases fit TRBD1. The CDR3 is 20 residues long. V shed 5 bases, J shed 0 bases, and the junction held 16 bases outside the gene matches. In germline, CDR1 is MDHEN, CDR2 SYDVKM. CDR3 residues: CASSIPFPGQGAKMNTEAFF. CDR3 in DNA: TGTGCCAGCAGTATCCCATTCCCGGGACAGGGGGCGAAGATGAACACTGAAGCTTTCTTT.

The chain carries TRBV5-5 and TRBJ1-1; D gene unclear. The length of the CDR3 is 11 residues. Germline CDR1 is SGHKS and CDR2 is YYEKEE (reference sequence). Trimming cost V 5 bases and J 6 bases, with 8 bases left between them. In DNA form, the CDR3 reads TGTGCCAGCAGTCGGGAGGCTGAAGCTTTCTTT. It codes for CASSREAEAFF.